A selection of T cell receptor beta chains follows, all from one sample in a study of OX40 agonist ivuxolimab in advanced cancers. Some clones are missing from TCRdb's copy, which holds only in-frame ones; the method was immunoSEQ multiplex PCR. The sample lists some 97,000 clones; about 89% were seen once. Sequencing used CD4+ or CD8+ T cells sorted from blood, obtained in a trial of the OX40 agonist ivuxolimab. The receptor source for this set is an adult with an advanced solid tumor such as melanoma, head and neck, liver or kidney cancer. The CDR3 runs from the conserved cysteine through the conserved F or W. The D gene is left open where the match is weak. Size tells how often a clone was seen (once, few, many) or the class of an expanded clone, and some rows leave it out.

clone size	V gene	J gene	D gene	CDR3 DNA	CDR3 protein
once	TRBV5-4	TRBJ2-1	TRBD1	TGTGCCAGCAGCTCTCCGGGACAGGGGAATTGGAATGAGCAGTTCTTC	CASSSPGQGNWNEQFF
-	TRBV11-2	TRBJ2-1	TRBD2	TGTGCCAGCAGCCTCCGCCGGGGGGGGCAAATCTACAATGAGCAGTTCTTC	CASSLRRGGQIYNEQFF
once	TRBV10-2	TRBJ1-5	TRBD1	TGCGCCAGCAGTGTAGGGACAGGGGATAGTCAGCCCCAGCATTTT	CASSVGTGDSQPQHF
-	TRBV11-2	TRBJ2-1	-	TGTGCCAGCAGCTTATTTACGGGGCTCGGCAATGAGCAGTTCTTC	CASSLFTGLGNEQFF
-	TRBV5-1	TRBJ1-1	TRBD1	TGCGCCAGCAGCTTGGCCAGACAGGGCGAACTGAACACTGAAGCTTTCTTT	CASSLARQGELNTEAFF
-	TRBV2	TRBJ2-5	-	TGTGCCAGCAGTGTCCTACGCGGGACCCAGTACTTC	CASSVLRGTQYF
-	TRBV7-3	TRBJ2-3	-	TGTGCCAGCAGCTTCTCCGGACAGCCCACAGATACGCAGTATTTT	CASSFSGQPTDTQYF
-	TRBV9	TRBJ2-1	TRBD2	TGTGCCAGCAGCGTAGACCCGGGACTAGCGCTAAATGAGCAGTTCTTC	CASSVDPGLALNEQFF
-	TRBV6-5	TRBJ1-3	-	TGTGCCTGCCTAGACAGCTCTGGAAACACCATATATTTT	CACLDSSGNTIYF
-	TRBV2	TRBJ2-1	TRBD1	TGTGCCAGCAGTGCGACAGGGGGTTCCTACAATGAGCAGTTCTTC	CASSATGGSYNEQFF
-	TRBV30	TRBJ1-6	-	TGTGCCTGGACCGCAGGGGCGTCCTATAATTCACCCCTCCACTTT	CAWTAGASYNSPLHF
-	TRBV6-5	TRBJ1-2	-	TGTGCCAGCTCACTGATGGGGTATGGCTACACCTTC	CASSLMGYGYTF
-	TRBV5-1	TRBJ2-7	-	TGCGCCAGCAGCTTGGAGGACATAACCTACGAGCAGTACTTC	CASSLEDITYEQYF
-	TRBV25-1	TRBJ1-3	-	TGTGCCAGCAGTGAAGAGAGGACTGGAAACACCATATATTTT	CASSEERTGNTIYF
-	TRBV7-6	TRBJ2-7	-	TGTGCCAGCAGCTTAGAGTCCAGGGTGACGGTCTACGAGCAGTACTTC	CASSLESRVTVYEQYF
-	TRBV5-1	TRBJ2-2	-	TGCGCCAGCAGCTTGCCCCCCGGGGATCCTAACACCGGGGAGCTGTTTTTT	CASSLPPGDPNTGELFF
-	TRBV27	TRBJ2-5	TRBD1	TGTGCCAGCAGTTTAGGACAGGGTGGAGAGACCCAGTACTTC	CASSLGQGGETQYF
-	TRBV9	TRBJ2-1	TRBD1	TGTGCCAGCAGCAGGGGACAGAGCTCCTACAATGAGCAGTTCTTC	CASSRGQSSYNEQFF
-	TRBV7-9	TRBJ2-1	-	TGTGCCAGCAGCTTAGATTGGGGTGAGCAGTTCTTC	CASSLDWGEQFF
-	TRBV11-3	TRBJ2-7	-	TGTGCCAGCAGCCAAGGCGGGCCGAGCCCCTACGAGCAGTACTTC	CASSQGGPSPYEQYF
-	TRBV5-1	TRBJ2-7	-	TGCGCCAGCAGCTTGGGAGGGCAGCTCACCTACGAGCAGTACTTC	CASSLGGQLTYEQYF
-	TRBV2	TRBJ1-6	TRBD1	TGTGCCAGCGTCCGGGACAGCCGTCAACCACCCCTCCACTTT	CASVRDSRQPPLHF
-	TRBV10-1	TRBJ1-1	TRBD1	TGCGCCAGCAGTGGGGCTGGACAGGGGAACACTGAAGCTTTCTTT	CASSGAGQGNTEAFF
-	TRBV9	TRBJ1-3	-	TGTGCCAGCAGCGAGGGTCCTACCCACTCAAACACCATATATTTT	CASSEGPTHSNTIYF
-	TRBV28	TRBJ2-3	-	TGTGCCAGCAGCATGAACAGGAGACCGCATACGCAGTATTTT	CASSMNRRPHTQYF
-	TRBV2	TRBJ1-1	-	TGTGCCAGCAGCAGACAGATGAACACTGAAGCTTTCTTT	CASSRQMNTEAFF